The next 10 T cell receptor beta chains were all read from a single sample in a study of T-cell memory formation after mild COVID-19. TCRdb reanalysed the 5' RACE reads using MiXCR and keeps one entry per CDR3 protein. This sample carries around 260,000 distinct CDR3 sequences, 15% to 20% of them seen once, and the ten largest clones take 22%. Sequencing was done on a sample of PBMCs or a T cell subset sorted from them (not recorded which). Receptor source: a man younger than 35 who had mild COVID-19 (a few samples of this study predate the infection). Cell type and time point are not known.

The V gene is TRBV11-2, the J gene TRBJ2-5; 11 bases line up with TRBD1. Germline CDR1 and CDR2: SGHAT and FQNNGV. The trim removed 5 bases at V and 5 bases at J, leaving 7 bases unmatched. The CDR3 is 15 amino acids. The CDR3 sequence: CASSRDRGTGETQYF. As DNA, the CDR3 is TGTGCCAGCAGCCGGGACAGGGGGACGGGGGAGACCCAGTACTTC.

In its sample, this clonotype ranks as medium-sized. The CDR3 DNA reads TGTGCCAGCAGCTTGACGGACGGGAACCGAGTAGATACGCAGTATTTT. This gives the protein CASSLTDGNRVDTQYF. The V call is TRBV5-6, the J call TRBJ2-3; D perhaps matches TRBD2 (5 bases). CDR1 SGHDT and CDR2 YYEEEE come from the germline V gene. V was trimmed by 1 base and J by 5 bases, leaving 17 bases between them. The CDR3 has 16 amino acids.

The chain links TRBV6-2 or TRBV6-3 to TRBJ2-7; D possibly corresponds to TRBD1 (5 bases). The V and J ends lost 6 bases and 5 bases respectively, with 11 bases between them. Looked up from germline, CDR1 is MNHEY and CDR2 is SVGEGT. The CDR3 sequence is 12 residues long. The DNA of the CDR3 is TGTGCCAGCAGCCCAGGCAGGGACGAGCAGTACGTC. It translates to CASSPGRDEQYV.

As DNA, the CDR3 is TGTGCCAGCAGCCCTAACTACTCTGGAAACACCATATATTTT. This sequence encodes CASSPNYSGNTIYF. This rearrangement joins TRBV16 to TRBJ1-3; D not certain. Germline values: CDR1 KGHSY, CDR2 FQNENV. Trimming removed 4 bases at V and 0 bases at J, with 7 bases between. This CDR3 is built from 14 residues.

This clonotype was detected a few times. The chain carries TRBV6-5 and TRBJ1-5; D is ambiguous. Germline CDR1 reads MNHEY; CDR2 reads SVGAGI. The CDR3 is 16 amino acids. V dropped 5 bases and J dropped 11 bases, with 25 bases sitting between them. Here the CDR3 reads CASSRTGSGPRQAQHF. For the CDR3, the DNA is TGTGCCAGCAGTAGAACCGGGAGTGGACCCAGGCAGGCCCAGCATTTT.

This clonotype was found a few times. The gene calls are TRBV7-9 and TRBJ2-7; TRBD1 agrees at 8 bases. Looked up from germline, CDR1 is SEHNR and CDR2 is FQNEAQ (reference sequence). This CDR3 contains 16 residues. V gave up 5 bases and J gave up 4 bases; unmatched junction bases: 13. The CDR3 DNA reads as TGTGCCAGCAGCCCTCAACCGACAGGGGCAAGATACGAGCAGTACTTC. The encoded protein is CASSPQPTGARYEQYF. Full variable domain (outside the CDR3, taken from reference TRBV7-9 and TRBJ2-7): DTGVSQNPRHKITKRGQNVTFRCDPISEHNRLYWYRQTLGQGPEFLTYFQNEAQLEKSRLLSDRFSAERPKGSFSTLEIQRTEQGDSAMYLCASSPQPTGARYEQYFGPGTRLTVT.

The chain is built from TRBV27 and TRBJ2-2; tentatively, D is TRBD2 (7 bases). Looked up from germline, CDR1 is MNHEY and CDR2 is SMNVEV (reference sequence). The CDR3 is 14 residues long. V gave up 5 bases and J gave up 6 bases, with 13 bases separating them. The CDR3 sequence is CASSPHGGPGELFF. The CDR3 nucleotides read TGTGCCAGCAGTCCACACGGGGGGCCCGGGGAGCTGTTTTTT.

This rearrangement joins TRBV7-8 to TRBJ1-1; possibly TRBD1 for D (5 bases). The CDR3 consists of 12 residues. V was pared by 4 bases and J by 6 bases, with 9 bases between. Germline CDR1 reads SGHVS; CDR2 reads FQNEAQ. The CDR3 coding sequence is TGTGCCAGCAGCTCCAGGGTCCCTGAAGCTTTCTTT. This translates into CASSSRVPEAFF.

The chain couples TRBV5-1 to TRBJ2-1; possibly TRBD1 or TRBD2 for D (6 bases each). The V gene's germline CDR1 is SGHRS and CDR2 YFSETQ. The CDR3 has 15 residues. Trimming left V 4 bases short and J 7 bases short, with 18 bases between. CDR3 amino acids: CASSTGVTGKNEQFF. CDR3 coding DNA: TGCGCCAGCAGCACGGGGGTCACAGGGAAAAATGAGCAGTTCTTC.

The sample holds a few counts of this clonotype. The CDR3 region has the DNA TGTGCCAGCAGCCGGTCCGGGACAGGCCTCTCTGGGGCCAACGTCCTGACTTTC. This translates into CASSRSGTGLSGANVLTF. This chain links TRBV7-9 with TRBJ2-6; TRBD1 matches 8 bases. The CDR3 covers 18 residues. Per germline, CDR1 SEHNR and CDR2 FQNEAQ (reference sequence). Losses at the gene ends were 5 bases for V and 0 bases for J; bases not matched to a gene: 9.